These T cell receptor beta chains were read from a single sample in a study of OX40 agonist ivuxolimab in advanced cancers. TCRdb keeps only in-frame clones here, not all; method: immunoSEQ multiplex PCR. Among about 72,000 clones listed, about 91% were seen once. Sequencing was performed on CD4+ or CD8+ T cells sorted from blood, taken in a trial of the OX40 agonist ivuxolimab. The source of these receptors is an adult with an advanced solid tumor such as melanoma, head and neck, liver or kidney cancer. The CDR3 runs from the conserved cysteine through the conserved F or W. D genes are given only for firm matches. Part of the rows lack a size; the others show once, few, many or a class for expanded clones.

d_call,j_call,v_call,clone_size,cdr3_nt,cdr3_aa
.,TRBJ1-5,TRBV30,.,TGTGCCTGGAGCACTACCTTAACCTCGGCCCGGCAGGGGCAGCCCCAGCATTTT,CAWSTTLTSARQGQPQHF
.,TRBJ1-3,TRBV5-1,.,TGCGCCAGCAGCTTGTACGGGGACCTAGGAAACACCATATATTTT,CASSLYGDLGNTIYF
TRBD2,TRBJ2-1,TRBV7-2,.,TGTGCCAGCAGCTTAGTAATTAGCGGGAGTTCCTACAATGAGCAGTTCTTC,CASSLVISGSSYNEQFF
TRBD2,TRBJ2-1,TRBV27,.,TGTGCCACTCGGACTAGCGGAGGGAATGAGCAGTTCTTC,CATRTSGGNEQFF
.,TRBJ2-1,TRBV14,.,TGTGCCAGCAGCGGTGACAAACGCTCCTACAATGAGCAGTTCTTC,CASSGDKRSYNEQFF
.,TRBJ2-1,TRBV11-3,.,TGTGCCAGCAGCCAGTCAGTACAGGGCCCTTCCTACAATGAGCAGTTCTTC,CASSQSVQGPSYNEQFF
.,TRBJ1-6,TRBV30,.,TGTGCCTGGAGTTTGAGCAATAATTCACCCCTCCACTTT,CAWSLSNNSPLHF
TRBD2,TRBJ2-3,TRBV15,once,TGTGCCACCAGCAGTGGGGTAGCGGGGGGACGCACAGATACGCAGTATTTT,CATSSGVAGGRTDTQYF
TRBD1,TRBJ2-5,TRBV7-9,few,TGTGCCAGCAGCTTAGGACAGGGGACACAAGAGACCCAGTACTTC,CASSLGQGTQETQYF
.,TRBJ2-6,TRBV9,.,TGTGCCAGCAGCGCATATACAGGGTTCTCCTCTGGGGCCAACGTCCTGACTTTC,CASSAYTGFSSGANVLTF
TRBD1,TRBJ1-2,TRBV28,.,TGTGCCAGCAGCTTAACGAGGACAGGGGAACTTTCCTATGGCTACACCTTC,CASSLTRTGELSYGYTF
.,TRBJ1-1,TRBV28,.,TGTGCCAGCAGTGAGGGGGGGGAAGGGAACACTGAAGCTTTCTTT,CASSEGGEGNTEAFF
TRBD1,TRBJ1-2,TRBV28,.,TGTGCCAGCAGCCCAGGACAGGAAGCTAACTATGGCTACACCTTC,CASSPGQEANYGYTF
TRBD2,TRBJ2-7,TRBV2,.,TGTGCCAGCAGTGATTTAGGGACTAGCGGGCGTACGAGCTCCTACGAGCAGTACTTC,CASSDLGTSGRTSSYEQYF
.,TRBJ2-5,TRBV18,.,TGTGCCAGCTCTTCCGGGACTCAAGAGACCCAGTACTTC,CASSSGTQETQYF
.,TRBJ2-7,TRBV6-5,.,TGTGCCAGCAGTTACTCGATAGGGACCTACGAGCAGTACTTC,CASSYSIGTYEQYF
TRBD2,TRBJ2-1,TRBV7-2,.,TGTGCCAGCAGCTCCCAATCTCTAATCCAAGGACTAGCGGGGGGCCAGTTCTTC,CASSSQSLIQGLAGGQFF
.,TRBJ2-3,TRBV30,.,TGTGCCTGGAGAAGGAGGGACGCTGCAGATACGCAGTATTTT,CAWRRRDAADTQYF
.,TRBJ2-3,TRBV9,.,TGTGCCAGCAGCGAGCAAATCCCGGGGAGTCCGCAGTATTTT,CASSEQIPGSPQYF
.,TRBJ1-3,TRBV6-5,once,TGTGCCAGCAGAAGCGACCGCGTCTCTGGAAACACCATATATTTT,CASRSDRVSGNTIYF
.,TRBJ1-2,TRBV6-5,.,TGTGCCAGCAGTTACTCTGGGTCAGGCTATGGCTACACCTTC,CASSYSGSGYGYTF
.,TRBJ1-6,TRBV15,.,TGTGCCACCAGCAGAGATCCGCATAATTCACCCCTCCACTTT,CATSRDPHNSPLHF
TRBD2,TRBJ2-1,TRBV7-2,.,TGTGCCAGCAGCTTAGGCCCTAGCGGGATCTCCTACAATGAGCAGTTCTTC,CASSLGPSGISYNEQFF
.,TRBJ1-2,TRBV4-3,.,TGCGCCAGCAGCCAAGATAACGCTTTCGGCTACACCTTC,CASSQDNAFGYTF
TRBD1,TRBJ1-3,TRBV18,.,TGTGCCAGCTCACCCGGGACAGGGGACTCTGGAAACACCATATATTTT,CASSPGTGDSGNTIYF
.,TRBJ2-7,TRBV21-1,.,TGTGCCAGCAGCACTCATCCGGAACAGGGACCGCCCTACGAGCAGTACTTC,CASSTHPEQGPPYEQYF
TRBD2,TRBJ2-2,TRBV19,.,TGTGCCAGTAGTTCCCGGACTAGCGGGAGGTACACCGGGGAGCTGTTTTTT,CASSSRTSGRYTGELFF
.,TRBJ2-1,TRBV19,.,TGTGCCAGTAGTATATCGCCGGGACTTGGTGATGAGCAGTTCTTC,CASSISPGLGDEQFF
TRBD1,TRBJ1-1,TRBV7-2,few,TGTGCCAGCAGCCCCCGGACAGGGAATCGTGCTTTCTTT,CASSPRTGNRAFF
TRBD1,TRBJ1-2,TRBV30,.,TGTGCCTGGCGAGCGCCGGGACAGACTATCTATGGCTACACCTTC,CAWRAPGQTIYGYTF
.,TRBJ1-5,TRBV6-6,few,TGTGCCAGCACCCCGGACCCTCCGCCCCAGCATTTT,CASTPDPPPQHF
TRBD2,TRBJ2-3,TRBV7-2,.,TGTGCCAGCAGACCTAGCGGGAGTCCCCAAGATACGCAGTATTTT,CASRPSGSPQDTQYF
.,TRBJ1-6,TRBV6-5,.,TGTGCCAGCAGTTCTGGGAGCTCCTATAATTCACCCCTCCACTTT,CASSSGSSYNSPLHF
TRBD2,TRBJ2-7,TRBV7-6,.,TGTGCCAGCAGCTCTCTAGCGGGAGACATATACGAGCAGTACTTC,CASSSLAGDIYEQYF
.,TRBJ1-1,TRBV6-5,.,TGTGCCAGCAGTCCAGGTAGGACTGAAGCTTTCTTT,CASSPGRTEAFF
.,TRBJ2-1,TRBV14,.,TGTGCCAGCAGCCGCCTGTACAATGAGCAGTTCTTC,CASSRLYNEQFF
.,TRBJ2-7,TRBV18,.,TGTGCCAGCTCACCGGGACTCGCCACCTACGAGCAGTACTTC,CASSPGLATYEQYF
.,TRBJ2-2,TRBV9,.,TGTGCCAGCAGCGGGGGGTGGGGGCGCAAATACACCGGGGAGCTGTTTTTT,CASSGGWGRKYTGELFF
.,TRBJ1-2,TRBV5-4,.,TGTGCCAGCAGCGGACGCAGGGAGTGGGGCTACACCTTC,CASSGRREWGYTF
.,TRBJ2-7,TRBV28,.,TGTGCCAGCAGTCAATCGGTGGGGTCACATCCCTACGAGCAGTACTTC,CASSQSVGSHPYEQYF